This is a list of T cell receptor beta chains from one sample in a study of T-cell memory formation after mild COVID-19. TCRdb redid the calling of the 5' RACE reads with MiXCR, one entry per CDR3 protein. The table shows 450,000 to 650,000 distinct CDR3 sequences, with around 17% occurring only once. The specimen was PBMCs or a T cell subset sorted from them (not recorded which). These receptors all come from an adult woman who had mild COVID-19 (a few samples of this study predate the infection). Cell type and time point are not known. Both conserved end residues are part of each CDR3. Fields, in order: CDR3 protein, CDR3 DNA, V gene, D gene, J gene, clone size. A D gene is named only where the DNA matches it firmly. Rows may omit the clone size; those that give it use once, few, many or a size class.

CDR3aa: CASSHTGGAGGSEETQYF
CDR3nt: TGCGCCAGCAGTCATACGGGTGGGGCGGGGGGCTCCGAAGAGACCCAGTACTTC
v_gene: TRBV23-1
d_gene: TRBD2
j_gene: TRBJ2-5
abundance: few

CDR3aa: CASSSNRGHTEAFF
CDR3nt: TGTGCCAGCAGCTCCAATAGGGGCCACACTGAAGCTTTCTTT
v_gene: TRBV7-8
d_gene: .
j_gene: TRBJ1-1
abundance: .

CDR3aa: CSARRDTNYNEQFF
CDR3nt: TGCAGTGCTAGACGGGACACTAACTACAATGAGCAGTTCTTC
v_gene: TRBV20-1
d_gene: .
j_gene: TRBJ2-1
abundance: .

CDR3aa: CASSQGVNTIYF
CDR3nt: TGCGCCAGCAGCCAAGGGGTAAACACCATATATTTT
v_gene: TRBV4-1
d_gene: .
j_gene: TRBJ1-3
abundance: few

CDR3aa: CASSLEGLAHGEQYF
CDR3nt: TGCGCCAGCAGCTTGGAGGGTCTAGCGCACGGGGAGCAGTACTTC
v_gene: TRBV5-1
d_gene: .
j_gene: TRBJ2-5
abundance: .

CDR3aa: CASSLAQSSYNEQFF
CDR3nt: TGTGCCAGCTCACTTGCCCAGAGCTCCTACAATGAGCAGTTCTTC
v_gene: TRBV18
d_gene: .
j_gene: TRBJ2-1
abundance: .

CDR3aa: CASSVGLGEYEQYF
CDR3nt: TGTGCCAGCAGCGTCGGGTTGGGGGAATACGAGCAGTACTTC
v_gene: TRBV9
d_gene: .
j_gene: TRBJ2-7
abundance: .

CDR3aa: CASRPGHNEQFF
CDR3nt: TGCGCCAGCAGACCCGGACACAATGAGCAGTTCTTC
v_gene: TRBV5-1
d_gene: .
j_gene: TRBJ2-1
abundance: .

CDR3aa: CASSWSGGNIQYF
CDR3nt: TGTGCCAGCAGCTGGTCGGGGGGGAACATTCAGTACTTC
v_gene: TRBV5-6
d_gene: TRBD2
j_gene: TRBJ2-4
abundance: .

CDR3aa: CASSLDSRGYNEQFF
CDR3nt: TGTGCCAGCAGCCTAGACTCCCGCGGTTACAATGAGCAGTTCTTC
v_gene: TRBV7-2
d_gene: .
j_gene: TRBJ2-1
abundance: few

CDR3aa: CASSLEEFTGELFF
CDR3nt: TGTGCCAGCAGCTTAGAGGAATTCACCGGGGAGCTGTTTTTT
v_gene: TRBV7-6
d_gene: .
j_gene: TRBJ2-2
abundance: .

CDR3aa: CSARTPADTQYF
CDR3nt: TGCAGTGCTAGAACCCCGGCCGATACGCAGTATTTT
v_gene: TRBV20-1
d_gene: .
j_gene: TRBJ2-3
abundance: few

CDR3aa: CASSSSGGPPSTDTQYF
CDR3nt: TGTGCCAGCAGCTCTAGCGGGGGGCCTCCTAGCACAGATACGCAGTATTTT
v_gene: TRBV7-9
d_gene: TRBD2
j_gene: TRBJ2-3
abundance: .

CDR3aa: CASSLFGTGIETQYF
CDR3nt: TGCGCCAGCAGCTTATTTGGGACAGGGATTGAGACCCAGTACTTC
v_gene: TRBV5-1
d_gene: TRBD1
j_gene: TRBJ2-5
abundance: .

CDR3aa: CASSYGPLYGYTF
CDR3nt: TGTGCCAGCAGTTATGGTCCTCTCTATGGCTACACCTTC
v_gene: TRBV6-6
d_gene: .
j_gene: TRBJ1-2
abundance: .

CDR3aa: CASSQGTDETQYF
CDR3nt: TGCGCCAGCAGCCAAGGGACCGATGAGACCCAGTACTTC
v_gene: TRBV4-1
d_gene: .
j_gene: TRBJ2-5
abundance: few

CDR3aa: CSAWTGQDTEAFF
CDR3nt: TGCAGTGCGTGGACAGGGCAGGACACTGAAGCTTTCTTT
v_gene: TRBV20-1
d_gene: TRBD1
j_gene: TRBJ1-1
abundance: .

CDR3aa: CATSDGTREDEQYF
CDR3nt: TGTGCCACCAGTGACGGGACCCGAGAGGACGAGCAGTACTTC
v_gene: TRBV24-1
d_gene: .
j_gene: TRBJ2-7
abundance: many

CDR3aa: CASSQDSVRLETQYF
CDR3nt: TGCGCCAGCAGCCAAGATTCCGTCCGTCTGGAGACCCAGTACTTC
v_gene: TRBV4-1
d_gene: .
j_gene: TRBJ2-5
abundance: .

CDR3aa: CASSPGPGEHNEQFF
CDR3nt: TGTGCCAGCTCACCAGGGCCCGGGGAGCACAATGAGCAGTTCTTC
v_gene: TRBV18
d_gene: .
j_gene: TRBJ2-1
abundance: .

CDR3aa: CASSQLFHTEAFF
CDR3nt: TGTGCCAGCAGTCAGCTATTCCACACTGAAGCTTTCTTT
v_gene: TRBV27
d_gene: .
j_gene: TRBJ1-1
abundance: .

CDR3aa: CASSLTGKDGYTF
CDR3nt: TGTGCCAGCAGTTTAACAGGGAAGGATGGCTACACCTTC
v_gene: TRBV27
d_gene: .
j_gene: TRBJ1-2
abundance: few

CDR3aa: CASSPGTRVHEQYF
CDR3nt: TGTGCCAGCAGCCCCGGGACCCGCGTGCACGAGCAGTACTTC
v_gene: TRBV14
d_gene: .
j_gene: TRBJ2-7
abundance: .

CDR3aa: CASSGDYRETQYF
CDR3nt: TGTGCCAGCAGCGGGGACTATAGAGAGACCCAGTACTTC
v_gene: TRBV3-1
d_gene: TRBD2
j_gene: TRBJ2-5
abundance: .

CDR3aa: CASSGRDRSYNEQFF
CDR3nt: TGTGCCAGCAGTGGCCGGGACAGGTCCTACAATGAGCAGTTCTTC
v_gene: TRBV12-3/TRBV12-4
d_gene: TRBD1
j_gene: TRBJ2-1
abundance: .

CDR3aa: CASSRPYDQWETQYF
CDR3nt: TGTGCCAGCAGCCGCCCGTATGACCAGTGGGAGACCCAGTACTTC
v_gene: TRBV4-2
d_gene: .
j_gene: TRBJ2-5
abundance: few

CDR3aa: CALLQGAMNEQFF
CDR3nt: TGTGCCTTACTACAGGGGGCCATGAATGAGCAGTTCTTC
v_gene: TRBV30
d_gene: TRBD1
j_gene: TRBJ2-1
abundance: .

CDR3aa: CASSLTPGSTDTQYF
CDR3nt: TGTGCCAGCAGCTTAACTCCGGGGTCGACAGATACGCAGTATTTT
v_gene: TRBV7-3
d_gene: .
j_gene: TRBJ2-3
abundance: .

CDR3aa: CASSLVGRGQETQYF
CDR3nt: TGTGCCAGCAGTTTAGTGGGCAGGGGCCAAGAGACCCAGTACTTC
v_gene: TRBV12-3/TRBV12-4
d_gene: .
j_gene: TRBJ2-5
abundance: many

CDR3aa: CASSLAIAGLEYEQYF
CDR3nt: TGTGCCAGCAGCTTAGCCATAGCGGGACTCGAATACGAGCAGTACTTC
v_gene: TRBV7-9
d_gene: TRBD2
j_gene: TRBJ2-7
abundance: few

CDR3aa: CAWNRNYGYTF
CDR3nt: TGTGCCTGGAACAGGAACTATGGCTACACCTTC
v_gene: TRBV30
d_gene: .
j_gene: TRBJ1-2
abundance: .

CDR3aa: CSVEDRLAENTGELFF
CDR3nt: TGCAGCGTTGAAGACAGACTAGCGGAGAACACCGGGGAGCTGTTTTTT
v_gene: TRBV29-1
d_gene: TRBD2
j_gene: TRBJ2-2
abundance: few

CDR3aa: CSARSMEGREKLFF
CDR3nt: TGCAGTGCTAGAAGTATGGAGGGCCGGGAAAAACTGTTTTTT
v_gene: TRBV20-1
d_gene: .
j_gene: TRBJ1-4
abundance: .

CDR3aa: CASSLFKGPGTDTQYF
CDR3nt: TGCGCCAGCAGCTTGTTTAAGGGGCCGGGCACAGATACGCAGTATTTT
v_gene: TRBV5-1
d_gene: .
j_gene: TRBJ2-3
abundance: few

CDR3aa: CASSLGQPNGYTF
CDR3nt: TGTGCCAGCAGCTTAGGGCAACCGAATGGCTACACCTTC
v_gene: TRBV7-8
d_gene: .
j_gene: TRBJ1-2
abundance: few

CDR3aa: CASSLGPSGSSRDTQYF
CDR3nt: TGTGCCAGCAGCTTAGGACCTAGCGGGAGTAGTAGGGATACGCAGTATTTT
v_gene: TRBV7-2
d_gene: TRBD2
j_gene: TRBJ2-3
abundance: many